Below, 3 T cell receptor beta chains from the same sample are listed, as sequenced in a study of T-cell reconstitution after alpha-beta-depleted transplantation in children. Unique molecular identifiers were used to barcode this TCRbeta library. TCRdb redid the calling of the PCR reads with MiXCR, one entry per CDR3 protein. This sample yields a few hundred thousand distinct CDR3 sequences, of which 11% are seen a single time; 20% to 30% belongs to the top ten. Sequencing was performed on peripheral blood, taken 180 days after TCRalphabeta/CD19-depleted stem cell transplant. These receptors were obtained from a male patient between 2 and 10 years old who had a stem cell transplant for chronic granulomatous disease, so the T cells may come from the graft donor.

This clonotype was seen at least ten times. The rearrangement joins TRBV20-1 to TRBJ2-1; 10 positions agree with TRBD2. CDR1 DFQATT and CDR2 SNEGSKA come from the germline V gene (reference sequence). There are 17 residues in the CDR3. The junction had 6 bases not matched to a gene; V was cut back by 0 bases and J by 1 base. In DNA form, the CDR3 reads TGCAGTGCTAGAGAATTACTAGCGGGGCCTTCCTACAATGAGCAGTTCTTC. Its protein is CSARELLAGPSYNEQFF.

This clonotype was counted at least ten times. The rearrangement links TRBV12-3 or TRBV12-4 to TRBJ1-2; weak D call: TRBD1 (6 bases). Trimming removed 4 bases from V and 4 bases from J, with 10 bases in between. CDR3 size: 13 residues. The CDR3 region has the DNA TGTGCCAGCAGTTCCGGACAGCGCTATGGCTACACCTTC. Translating gives CASSSGQRYGYTF.

This clonotype was counted many times. The CDR3 nucleotides read TGTGCCAGTTCCCCGGGGGGCAGCCTGTATTTT. This encodes CASSPGGSLYF. The chain combines TRBV11-2 with TRBJ2-3; a weak D match, TRBD2 (7 bases). The length of the CDR3 is 11 residues. Trimming removed 9 bases at V and 14 bases at J, with 18 bases between. The germline gives CDR1 SGHAT, CDR2 FQNNGV.